These 20 T cell receptor beta chains were all obtained from the same sample, sequenced in a study of T-cell memory formation after mild COVID-19. A single record per CDR3 protein comes from TCRdb applying MiXCR to the 5' RACE reads. The sample lists 90,000 to 120,000 distinct CDR3 sequences; 18% were seen once. Sequencing was carried out using PBMCs or a T cell subset sorted from them (not recorded which). The source of these receptors is a young man who had mild COVID-19 (a few samples of this study predate the infection). Cell type and time point are not known.

The table lists this clonotype with a few counts. V usage is TRBV5-6 and J usage is TRBJ2-7; D unresolved. The CDR3 runs 11 residues. The ends were cut back, 4 bases at V and 7 bases at J, with 9 bases in the middle. Germline V gene sequence: CDR1 SGHDT, CDR2 YYEEEE. CDR3 residues: CASSLLREQYF. In nucleotides, the CDR3 is TGTGCCAGCAGCCTTCTTCGGGAGCAGTACTTC.

The chain couples TRBV19 to TRBJ2-5; 7 nucleotides match TRBD1. The CDR3 totals 15 residues. CDR1 LNHDA and CDR2 SQIVND come from the germline V gene (reference sequence). With V trimmed by 9 bases and J by 4 bases, 14 bases remained unmatched. The DNA of the CDR3 is TGTGCCAGCAGACTGACAGGGCCCTCAGGAGAGACCCAGTACTTC. Its protein is CASRLTGPSGETQYF.

This chain connects TRBV4-3 to TRBJ2-6; maybe TRBD1 (6 bases). The V end was cut by 6 bases, the J end by 0 bases, with 9 bases between. The CDR3 loop spans 15 amino acids. Germline V gene sequence: CDR1 LGHNA, CDR2 YSLEER. The CDR3 DNA is TGCGCCAGCAGTGCAGGGGTCTCTGGGGCCAACGTCCTGACTTTC. This codes for CASSAGVSGANVLTF.

This clonotype has a handful of counts. V usage is TRBV7-2 and J usage is TRBJ2-3, with 8 bases that match TRBD2. V was clipped by 4 bases and J by 1 base; unmatched bases: 10. The CDR3 spans 17 residues. CDR1 and CDR2 (germline): SGHTA, FQGNSA. The CDR3 bases are TGTGCCAGCAGCTCCGCCTCGGGGCGGGGGGGCACAGATACGCAGTATTTT. Translated, it gives CASSSASGRGGTDTQYF. The full variable domain, completed using reference TRBV7-2 and TRBJ2-3, is GAGVSQSPSNKVTEKGKDVELRCDPISGHTALYWYRQSLGQGLEFLIYFQGNSAPDKSGLPSDRFSAERTGGSVSTLTIQRTQQEDSAVYLCASSSASGRGGTDTQYFGPGTRLTVL.

This clonotype was counted a few times. The V call is TRBV3-1, the J call TRBJ2-1, with 9 positions matching TRBD2. The CDR3 runs 14 residues. Germline CDR1 is LGHDT and CDR2 is YNNKEL (reference sequence). J lost 6 bases, V lost 6 bases, and 6 bases had no gene match. The CDR3 nucleotides read TGTGCCAGCAGTTCCAGCGGGGGGAGCAATGAGCAGTTCTTC. It is translated as CASSSSGGSNEQFF.

This clonotype was observed many times. The V gene is TRBV6-5, the J gene TRBJ1-1; D call uncertain. Trimming cost V 2 bases and J 5 bases, with 12 bases left between them. Per germline, CDR1 MNHEY and CDR2 SVGAGI. The CDR3 covers 14 residues. The CDR3: CASSYRSRRTEAFF. CDR3 sequence (DNA): TGTGCCAGCAGTTACAGGAGTCGACGGACTGAAGCTTTCTTT.

This clonotype was observed at least ten times. The rearrangement joins TRBV5-1 to TRBJ2-3, with 9 bases identical to TRBD1. Trimming at V came to 4 bases and at J to 2 bases, leaving 5 bases not matched to a gene. Looked up from germline, CDR1 is SGHRS and CDR2 is YFSETQ. This CDR3 is 15 amino acids long. Here the CDR3 DNA reads TGCGCCAGCAGCCACAGGGGGCCCCCCACAGATACGCAGTATTTT. It specifies CASSHRGPPTDTQYF.

This clonotype was observed many times. The chain is built from TRBV5-1 and TRBJ2-3; no definite D call. Germline values: CDR1 SGHRS, CDR2 YFSETQ. The CDR3 length is 13 residues. The V and J ends lost 4 bases and 6 bases respectively, with 12 bases between them. The CDR3 nucleotides read TGCGCCAGCAGCCTAGATTATTTCGATACGCAGTATTTT. Its translation is CASSLDYFDTQYF.

This clonotype was seen repeatedly, ten times or more. The rearrangement uses TRBV4-3 and TRBJ2-3, with TRBD2 as a possible D gene (5 bases). V lost 0 bases and J 7 bases, leaving 11 bases between the germline ends. CDR1 and CDR2 from the germline V gene are LGHNA and YSLEER. The CDR3 runs to 14 residues. The CDR3: CASSQDRAGYTQYF. In nucleotides, the CDR3 is TGCGCCAGCAGCCAAGATCGGGCGGGTTATACGCAGTATTTT.

This clonotype came up many times. The V gene is TRBV5-1, the J gene TRBJ2-1, with a weak D call TRBD1 (5 bases). The CDR3 consists of 12 residues. The V end was cut by 1 base, the J end by 12 bases, with 11 bases between. Germline CDR1 reads SGHRS; CDR2 reads YFSETQ. In nucleotides, the CDR3 is TGCGCCAGCAGCTTGACAGGCTGGGGGCAGTTCTTC. Protein product: CASSLTGWGQFF.

The chain carries TRBV4-3 and TRBJ2-2; D could derive from TRBD1 or TRBD2 (5 bases each). The V end lost 5 bases, the J end lost 2 bases, and 12 bases lay between the germline ends. Germline loops: CDR1 LGHNA, CDR2 YSLEER. There are 15 residues in the CDR3. The CDR3 sequence is CASSGSWDNTGELFF. In DNA, the CDR3 is TGCGCCAGCAGCGGGTCATGGGACAACACCGGGGAGCTGTTTTTT.

This clonotype showed up just a few times. V and J are TRBV7-9 and TRBJ2-3, with D perhaps matching TRBD1 or TRBD2 (5 bases each). V was clipped by 3 bases and J by 2 bases, with 12 bases between them. CDR3 length equals 15 residues. The germline V gene has CDR1 SEHNR and CDR2 FQNEAQ (reference sequence). The CDR3 DNA reads as TGTGCCAGCAGCTTTGGGGGAATGGCCACAGATACGCAGTATTTT. Translated, it gives CASSFGGMATDTQYF.

This clonotype was seen more than once but under ten times. The chain is built from TRBV10-2 and TRBJ2-7; the D gene could be TRBD1 or TRBD2 (5 bases each). This CDR3 spans 15 amino acids. The germline gives CDR1 WSHSY, CDR2 SAAADI. Trimming stripped 8 bases from V and 2 bases from J, with 19 bases between. The CDR3 here is CASQRFRDAPYEQYF. DNA of the CDR3: TGCGCCAGCCAACGGTTCCGGGACGCACCCTACGAGCAGTACTTC.

This clonotype was recorded a few times. The chain carries TRBV6-5 and TRBJ2-3; 10 bases map to TRBD2. The CDR3 contains 16 residues. Germline V gene lookup returns CDR1 MNHEY and CDR2 SVGAGI. Germline trimming cut 0 bases from V and 5 bases from J; bases unmatched to any gene: 5. The CDR3 loop reads CASSYSTSGVRDTQYF. The CDR3 nucleotides read TGTGCCAGCAGTTACTCCACTAGCGGGGTTCGAGATACGCAGTATTTT.

The chain joins TRBV7-9 to TRBJ2-2, with no clear D. Trimming took off 5 bases at V and 10 bases at J, with 8 bases between the two ends. The germline gives CDR1 SEHNR, CDR2 FQNEAQ (reference sequence). There are 11 residues in the CDR3. CDR3 bases: TGTGCCAGCAGCATCTACCAGGAGCTGTTTTTT. Translated: CASSIYQELFF.

In this sample, this clonotype turned up a few times. The chain employs TRBV5-6 and TRBJ1-5; D is uncertain. CDR1 is SGHDT and CDR2 is YYEEEE in the germline V gene. V gave up 4 bases and J gave up 3 bases, with 14 bases separating them. The CDR3 contains 15 residues. The CDR3 sequence: CASSLLGSNNQPQHF. As DNA, the CDR3 is TGTGCCAGCAGCCTGTTAGGTTCGAACAATCAGCCCCAGCATTTT.

This clonotype was picked up a small number of times. The chain carries TRBV6-5 and TRBJ2-2; no definite D call. Trimming removed 0 bases from V and 0 bases from J, with 8 bases in between. Germline CDR1 MNHEY, CDR2 SVGAGI. The CDR3 has 16 residues. The CDR3 nucleotides read TGTGCCAGCAGTTACTCGAGGTTGGCGAACACCGGGGAGCTGTTTTTT. Encoded protein: CASSYSRLANTGELFF.

The chain uses TRBV6-2 or TRBV6-3 and TRBJ1-2, with D possibly matching TRBD1 (6 bases). The germline V and J ends were trimmed by 0 bases and 8 bases, with 19 bases remaining between them. The CDR3 spans 16 residues. Germline CDR1 and CDR2: MNHEY and SVGEGT. The CDR3 loop is CASSYSSEQGPWGYTF. The DNA for the CDR3 is TGTGCCAGCAGTTACTCATCAGAGCAGGGGCCTTGGGGCTACACCTTC.

The chain has TRBV19 and TRBJ1-1, with D unresolved. V lost 2 bases and J lost 1, with 5 bases in between. Germline V gene sequence: CDR1 LNHDA, CDR2 SQIVND (reference sequence). The CDR3 length is 13 residues. The CDR3 DNA sequence: TGTGCCAGTAGTATACCAGGGAACACTGAAGCTTTCTTT. Protein: CASSIPGNTEAFF.

The V call is TRBV7-2, the J call TRBJ2-5; tentatively, D is TRBD1 (5 bases). The V end was cut by 2 bases, the J end by 5 bases, with 12 bases between. The CDR3 length is 14 residues. Germline CDR1 is SGHTA and CDR2 is FQGNSA. The CDR3 spells CASSLQGGRETQYF. The DNA of the CDR3 is TGTGCCAGCAGCTTACAGGGTGGTCGGGAGACCCAGTACTTC.